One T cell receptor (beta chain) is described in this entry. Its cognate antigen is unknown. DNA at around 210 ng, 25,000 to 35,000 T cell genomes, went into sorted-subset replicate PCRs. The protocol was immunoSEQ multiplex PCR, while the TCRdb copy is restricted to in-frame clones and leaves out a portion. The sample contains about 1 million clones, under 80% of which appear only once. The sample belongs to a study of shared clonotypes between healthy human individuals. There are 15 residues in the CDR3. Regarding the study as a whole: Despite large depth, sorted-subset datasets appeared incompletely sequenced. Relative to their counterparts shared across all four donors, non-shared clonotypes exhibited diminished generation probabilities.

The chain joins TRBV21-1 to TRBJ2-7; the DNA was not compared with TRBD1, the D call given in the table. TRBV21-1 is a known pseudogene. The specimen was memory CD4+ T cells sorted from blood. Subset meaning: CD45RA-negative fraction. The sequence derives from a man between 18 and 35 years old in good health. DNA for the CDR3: TGTGCCAGCAGCCGACCCGGGACAGTAACCTACGAGCAGTACTTC. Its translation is CASSRPGTVTYEQYF.